One and the same sample provided the 24 T cell receptor beta chains below, sequenced in a study of T cell clonotyping in hematopoietic cell transplantation. This table comes from immunoSEQ multiplex PCR, and its TCRdb copy is limited to in-frame clones, with some not included. The sample carries thousands of clones, around 94% recorded once. The source was PBMCs, collected 180 days after allogeneic stem cell transplant. Receptors originate from a female patient in her fifties or sixties who had an allogeneic stem cell transplant from an unrelated donor, so the T cells may come from the graft donor. Some clones in this sample may be carry-over from other donors' samples.

The chain employs TRBV25-1 and TRBJ1-5; the D gene is possibly TRBD1 (6 bases). V was pared by 3 bases and J by 7 bases, with 13 bases between. The germline CDR1 and CDR2 sequences are MGHDK and SYGVNS. The CDR3 loop spans 14 amino acids. CDR3 sequence: CASSEATGLQPQHF. The CDR3 bases are TGTGCCAGCAGTGAGGCCACAGGGCTGCAGCCCCAGCATTTT.

This chain connects TRBV19 to TRBJ2-2, with 7 bases aligning to TRBD2. V dropped 6 bases and J dropped 6; count of bases not matched to a gene: 16. Per germline, CDR1 LNHDA and CDR2 SQIVND (reference sequence). The CDR3 extends over 17 amino acids. For the CDR3, the DNA is TGTGCCAGTAGCCATGGGAACGGGAGGAGATTGGCCGGGGAGCTGTTTTTT. This encodes CASSHGNGRRLAGELFF.

The CDR3 loop is CASSQSGSYGYTF. The CDR3 DNA reads TGTGCCAGCAGCCAATCGGGATCCTATGGCTACACCTTC. This chain uses TRBV16 with TRBJ1-2; no firm D call. V gave up 0 bases and J gave up 4 bases, with 6 bases separating them. The CDR3 is 13 amino acids. CDR1 is KGHSY, CDR2 FQNENV, per germline.

The CDR3 nucleotides are TGTGCCAGCAGCGACAGGGGAACCTACGAGCAGTACGTC. This codes for CASSDRGTYEQYV. The chain recombines TRBV11-2 with TRBJ2-7; 8 nucleotides match TRBD1. J gave up 2 bases and V 5 bases, and 2 bases lay outside the gene matches. Germline V gene data show CDR1 as SGHAT and CDR2 as FQNNGV. The CDR3 covers 13 residues.

This clone turned up a few times. The V call is TRBV4-1, the J call TRBJ2-5, with a weak D call TRBD2 (5 bases). The CDR3 extends over 16 amino acids. Germline values: CDR1 MGHRA, CDR2 YSYEKL. With 5 bases removed from V and 5 bases from J, the gap between germline ends came to 21 bases. The CDR3 loop is CASSFTPGRLRETQYF. The CDR3 nucleotides read TGCGCCAGCAGCTTCACCCCGGGGAGATTGAGGGAGACCCAGTACTTC.

The chain recombines TRBV29-1 with TRBJ1-2; 10 nucleotides line up with TRBD1. Per germline, CDR1 SQVTM and CDR2 ANQGSEA. The CDR3 contains 13 residues. The V and J ends lost 3 bases and 12 bases, in that order; junction bases with no gene match: 10. The CDR3 DNA reads TGCAGCGTTGATTCGGGACAGGGGCTAGTAGACACCTTC. Amino acids: CSVDSGQGLVDTF.

The chain joins TRBV15 to TRBJ1-2, with 7 bases aligning to TRBD1. Per the germline V gene, CDR1 is LNHNV and CDR2 is YYDKDF (reference sequence). This CDR3 is 16 amino acids long. V lost 3 bases to trimming and J lost 4 bases; unmatched junction nucleotides: 11. The CDR3 spells CATSSVTGSWGYGYTF. CDR3 DNA: TGTGCCACCAGCAGCGTGACAGGGAGTTGGGGCTATGGCTACACCTTC.

This chain joins TRBV5-1 and TRBJ1-1; 9 bases map to TRBD1. V lost 3 bases and J lost 4; bases outside the gene matches: 1. CDR1 SGHRS and CDR2 YFSETQ come from the germline V gene. CDR3 length: 13 amino acids. DNA of the CDR3: TGCGCCAGCAGCTCGGACAGGGGCACTGAAGCTTTCTTT. This codes for CASSSDRGTEAFF.

This clone was counted once. This sequence joins TRBV10-3 and TRBJ2-2; either TRBD1 or TRBD2 may supply D (5 bases each). The germline V gene has CDR1 ENHRY and CDR2 SYGVKD. V lost 3 bases to trimming and J lost 5 bases, with 13 bases between them. The CDR3 sequence is 15 residues long. The CDR3 here is CAISDPGTATGELFF. The CDR3 bases are TGTGCCATCAGTGACCCTGGGACGGCAACCGGGGAGCTGTTTTTT.

The chain is built from TRBV28 and TRBJ1-5; D is possibly TRBD1 (6 bases). CDR1 and CDR2 (germline): MDHEN, SYDVKM. The V end was cut by 6 bases, the J end by 4 bases, with 19 bases between. The CDR3 covers 16 residues. CDR3 region: CASRPSGTLGNQPQHF. The CDR3 DNA is TGTGCCAGCAGGCCATCCGGGACACTTGGGAATCAGCCCCAGCATTTT. The whole variable domain, filled in from reference TRBV28 and TRBJ1-5, reads DVKVTQSSRYLVKRTGEKVFLECVQDMDHENMFWYRQDPGLGLRLIYFSYDVKMKEKGDIPEGYSVSREKKERFSLILESASTNQTSMYLCASRPSGTLGNQPQHFGDGTRLSIL.

This sequence joins TRBV28 and TRBJ2-3, with 8 bases that match TRBD1. V was clipped by 5 bases and J by 2 bases; unmatched bases: 15. Germline values: CDR1 MDHEN, CDR2 SYDVKM. CDR3 size: 18 residues. CDR3 in DNA: TGTGCCAGCAGTCCCCCGGCAGGGGGCTCTAGGTACACAGATACGCAGTATTTT. Translating it yields CASSPPAGGSRYTDTQYF.

The V and J genes are TRBV7-9 and TRBJ2-7, with D perhaps being TRBD1 or TRBD2 (6 bases each). The CDR3 contains 15 residues. Germline loops: CDR1 SEHNR, CDR2 FQNEAQ (reference sequence). V was trimmed by 5 bases and J by 2 bases, leaving 16 bases between them. This CDR3 is CASSPGAGHPYEQYF. As DNA, the CDR3 is TGTGCCAGCAGCCCAGGTGCGGGACACCCCTACGAGCAGTACTTC.

The table lists this clone with a count of one. The V and J genes are TRBV30 and TRBJ2-7, with 8 bases fitting TRBD1. The trim removed 0 bases at V and 3 bases at J, leaving 10 bases unmatched. The CDR3 sequence is 16 residues long. CDR1 and CDR2 (germline): GTSNPN, SVGIG (reference sequence). The CDR3 bases are TGTGCCTGGAGTGTACTTTCCGCAGGGGGCTTCTACGAGCAGTACTTC. This gives the protein CAWSVLSAGGFYEQYF.

The chain is built from TRBV5-1 and TRBJ1-2; possible D gene TRBD1, 5 bases. CDR3 length: 13 amino acids. CDR1 is SGHRS, CDR2 YFSETQ, per germline. The V and J ends lost 4 bases and 6 bases respectively, with 13 bases between them. The CDR3 nucleotides are TGCGCCAGCAGCCCAATGGGGGAAGATGGCTACACCTTC. It translates to CASSPMGEDGYTF.

The gene calls are TRBV13 and TRBJ1-4; tentative D call: TRBD1 (5 bases). The germline V and J ends were trimmed by 4 bases and 4 bases, with 13 bases remaining between them. The CDR3 length is 15 residues. CDR1 PRHDT and CDR2 FYEKMQ come from the germline V gene (reference sequence). CDR3 sequence: CASSSQGSFNEKLFF. CDR3 DNA sequence: TGTGCCAGCAGCTCTCAGGGATCCTTTAATGAAAAACTGTTTTTT.

The chain combines TRBV5-1 with TRBJ1-4; possibly TRBD1 for D (5 bases). This CDR3 comprises 14 residues. Per germline, CDR1 SGHRS and CDR2 YFSETQ. V was pared by 4 bases and J by 4 bases, with 11 bases between. For the CDR3, the DNA is TGCGCCAGCAGCCTCGGGACTAATAATGAAAAACTGTTTTTT. This gives the protein CASSLGTNNEKLFF.

The V gene is TRBV11-3, the J gene TRBJ1-6; D not certain. Germline V gene sequence: CDR1 SGHNT, CDR2 YENEEA. CDR3 length: 15 residues. The V and J ends lost 0 bases and 7 bases respectively, with 10 bases between them. The CDR3 coding sequence is TGTGCCAGCAGCTTAGATCCAGACGTGAATTCACCCCTCCACTTT. Protein: CASSLDPDVNSPLHF.

The chain couples TRBV5-1 to TRBJ1-1; a possible D gene is TRBD1 (6 bases). The V gene lost 4 bases and the J gene lost 12 bases, with 31 bases spanning the gap. Per the germline V gene, CDR1 is SGHRS and CDR2 is YFSETQ. The CDR3 totals 17 residues. Here the CDR3 DNA reads TGCGCCAGCAGCACGCGGGGGGCAGGGGATAATATAATCAAATCTTTCTTT. It encodes CASSTRGAGDNIIKSFF.

This rearrangement joins TRBV5-4 to TRBJ2-2; tentative D call: TRBD2 (5 bases). The length of the CDR3 is 16 residues. Trimming removed 2 bases at V and 4 bases at J, with 15 bases between. Per the germline V gene, CDR1 is SGHNT and CDR2 is YYREEE (reference sequence). Here the CDR3 reads CASSLAGPRGTGELFF. The CDR3 DNA reads as TGTGCCAGCAGCTTAGCAGGCCCTCGGGGCACCGGGGAGCTGTTTTTT.

This chain joins TRBV10-2 and TRBJ1-2, with D perhaps matching TRBD1 (6 bases). Deletions cut 7 bases from V and 7 bases from J, with 10 bases between. The germline CDR1 and CDR2 sequences are WSHSY and SAAADI. This CDR3 is 11 amino acids long. The CDR3 region is CASTGDSGYTF. The CDR3 DNA sequence: TGCGCCAGCACAGGGGACTCTGGCTACACCTTC.

The chain combines TRBV6-1 with TRBJ1-3; unclear D gene. Germline CDR1 is MNHNS and CDR2 is SASEGT. The CDR3 is 15 residues long. The V and J ends lost 7 bases and 1 base respectively, with 14 bases between them. As DNA, the CDR3 is TGTGCCAGCATAACACCGAGCCTGTCTGGAAACACCATATATTTT. It is translated as CASITPSLSGNTIYF.

The chain carries TRBV7-6 and TRBJ2-3, with TRBD1 identical over 8 bases. Germline CDR1 and CDR2: SGHVS and FNYEAQ. The trim removed 3 bases at V and 4 bases at J, leaving 15 bases unmatched. The CDR3 contains 18 residues. CDR3 nucleotide sequence: TGTGCCAGCAGCTTCGGACAGGGCGATTATCGAGAAGCAGATACGCAGTATTTT. This gives the protein CASSFGQGDYREADTQYF.

This chain connects TRBV19 to TRBJ2-1, with a weak D call TRBD2 (5 bases). The CDR3 is made up of 15 amino acids. Germline V gene data show CDR1 as LNHDA and CDR2 as SQIVND (reference sequence). The V and J ends lost 11 bases and 8 bases respectively, with 25 bases between them. The CDR3 protein is CAGRSGNPRAHEQFF. CDR3 coding DNA: TGTGCCGGTCGGAGCGGAAACCCAAGGGCACATGAGCAGTTCTTC.

The chain has TRBV29-1 and TRBJ1-5; D is unresolved. This CDR3 contains 12 residues. With 4 bases removed from V and 4 bases from J, the gap between germline ends came to 8 bases. Germline V gene data show CDR1 as SQVTM and CDR2 as ANQGSEA. The CDR3 sequence is CSVGEGNQPQHF. The CDR3 nucleotides are TGCAGCGTTGGGGAGGGAAATCAGCCCCAGCATTTT.